This T cell receptor (beta chain) appears in the sequencing data of a study of T-cell reconstitution after alpha-beta-depleted transplantation in children (dated by TCRdb to 2016 to 2017). At the level of the whole study: Using TCR repertoire profiling, the study followed T-cell immune reconstitution in a quantitative way in children after TCRalphabeta/CD19-depleted allogeneic hematopoietic cell transplantation.

Only a few counts were recorded for this clonotype. Its antigen is not yet known. No per-base quality is available; no much larger clone lies one base away. The treatment or condition tag for this specimen amounts to: allogeneic hematopoietic cell transplantation with graft depleted of TCRalphabeta T cells and CD19 B cells. The transplant recipients were children given TCRalphabeta/CD19-depleted allogeneic hematopoietic cell grafts. Overall results and qualifications from the work: About two months after transplant, the apparently early recovery of alphabetaT-cell counts reportedly depended on just several hundred clones that had expanded rapidly and came from non-depleted graft cells. Over the following months the frequencies of hyperexpanded clones went down, and after one year T-cell counts and TCRbeta diversity were mostly credited to newly produced T cells. In some patients, high TCRbeta diversity at day 60 was attributed to recipient T cells and intrathymic progenitors that had survived conditioning.

Library preparation used PCR. Sequencing used an Illumina HiSeq 2500. To normalize quantification of the TCRbeta repertoire, the TCR libraries were built with molecular barcoding that relied on unique molecular identifiers. In TCRdb, the public reads were trimmed at Q25 with fastp and aligned with MiXCR, with productive beta chains retained. Duplicate CDR3 protein sequences are folded into a single record with the most common DNA and genes. The sample yields around 500,000 distinct CDR3 sequences; under 30% were counted once. The top ten clones comprise 12% to 15% of the sample. V is clipped by 5 bases and J by 7 bases, and the sequence between their germline boundaries is 21 bases long. CDR1 and CDR2 (DFQATT, SNEGSKA) derive from the germline V gene (reference sequence). The CDR3 runs 15 residues from the cysteine to the phenylalanine. The retained sequence is limited to the CDR3, 45 bases, with the frame set at the first base.

The sample in question was PBMCs, mostly from graft donor cells, obtained 360 days after TCRalphabeta/CD19-depleted stem cell transplant. The chain joins TRBV20-1 to TRBJ2-1; the D gene is possibly TRBD1 or TRBD2, with 6 bases matching each. This TCR came from a boy in the first two years of life who had a stem cell transplant for acute myeloid leukemia, so the T cells may come from the graft donor. In nucleotide form, the sequence is TGCAGTGCTTGGGGGGCGGGACCCTTCGAGAATGAGCAGTTCTTC. This codes for CSAWGAGPFENEQFF.